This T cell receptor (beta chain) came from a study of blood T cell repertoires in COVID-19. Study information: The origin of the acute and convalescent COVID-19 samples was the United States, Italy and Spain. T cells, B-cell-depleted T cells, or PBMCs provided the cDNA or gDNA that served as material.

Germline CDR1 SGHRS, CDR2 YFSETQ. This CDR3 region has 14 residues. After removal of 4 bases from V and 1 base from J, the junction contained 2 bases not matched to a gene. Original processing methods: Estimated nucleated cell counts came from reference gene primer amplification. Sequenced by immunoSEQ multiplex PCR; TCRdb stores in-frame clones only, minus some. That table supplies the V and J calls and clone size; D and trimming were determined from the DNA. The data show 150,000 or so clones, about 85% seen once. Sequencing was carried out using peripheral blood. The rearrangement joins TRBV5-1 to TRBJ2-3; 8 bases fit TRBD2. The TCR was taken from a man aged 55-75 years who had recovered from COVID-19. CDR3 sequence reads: CASSREGGTDTQYF. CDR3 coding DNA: TGCGCCAGCAGCCGGGAGGGGGGCACAGATACGCAGTATTTT. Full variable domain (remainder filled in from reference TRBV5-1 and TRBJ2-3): KAGVTQTPRYLIKTRGQQVTLSCSPISGHRSVSWYQQTPGQGLQFLFEYFSETQRNKGNFPGRFSGRQFSNSRSEMNVSTLELGDSALYLCASSREGGTDTQYFGPGTRLTVL.